The T cell receptor beta chain described here comes from a study of long-term antiretroviral therapy in people with HIV. Germline V gene sequence: CDR1 SNHLY, CDR2 FYNNEI. The CDR3 covers 15 residues. V lost 4 bases to trimming and J lost 2 bases; unmatched junction nucleotides: 5. A v3.0 immunoSEQ assay was performed at survey level. Profiled with immunoSEQ multiplex PCR; TCRdb holds only in-frame clones, not every one. The sample carries about 33,000 clones, roughly 80% recorded once. The chain employs TRBV2 and TRBJ1-5; TRBD1 agrees at 7 bases. The source material was unsorted PBMCs, sampled 2 years after starting antiretroviral therapy. This TCR derives from a woman in her 50s with HIV. The CDR3 region is CASSVGGTGNQPQHF. The CDR3 nucleotides are TGTGCCAGCAGTGTTGGGGGGACAGGCAATCAGCCCCAGCATTTT.